The rows below give T cell receptor beta chains drawn from one sample of a study of shared clonotypes between healthy human individuals. Using immunoSEQ multiplex PCR, the repertoire was profiled, and TCRdb retains in-frame clones only, with some absent. Among about 690,000 clones, about 92% were seen once, and the ten largest hold 34%. The specimen was memory CD8+ T cells from PBMCs. The receptors were sampled from a man between 18 and 29 years old in good health. Some clones in this sample may be carry-over from other donors' samples. Both conserved end residues are part of each CDR3. Some rows mark clone size as missing; the rest say once, few, many or name a class of expanded clone.

j_call	v_call	clone_size	cdr3_aa
TRBJ1-1	TRBV2	once	CASSEGLGQILRAFF
TRBJ2-7	TRBV19	.	CASSPQGTYSYEQYF
TRBJ2-7	TRBV7-8	.	CASSLVWNEQYF
TRBJ2-2	TRBV7-9	.	CASNDRGLAGELFF
TRBJ2-5	TRBV28	.	CASSPLGWDRKETQYF
.	TRBV4-1	.	CASSQKVGIYEQYF
TRBJ1-2	TRBV19	.	CASNLKGGIDGYTF
TRBJ1-5	TRBV19	.	CASSIEWQGFNQPQHF
TRBJ1-2	TRBV7-9	once	CASSLLIQTNDYGYTF
TRBJ1-5	TRBV27	.	CASSFSSQDQPQHF
TRBJ1-3	TRBV6-6	.	CASSYTGTHSGNTIYF
TRBJ2-7	TRBV11-1	.	CASSYNTGYRSYEQYF
TRBJ2-7	TRBV4-2	.	CASSQDRGHYYEQYF
TRBJ2-7	TRBV6-5	.	CASSPDIRYEQYF
TRBJ2-1	TRBV7-9	.	CASSLAAGGRSYNEQFF
TRBJ1-4	TRBV27	.	CASSFLGGGVEKLFF
TRBJ2-7	TRBV5-1	.	CASSPLGLYEQYF
TRBJ1-1	TRBV9	.	CASSLMGTTEAFF
TRBJ2-7	TRBV27	.	CASSFLGYEQYF
TRBJ2-1	TRBV7-9	.	CASSSLLAGGPVVPHEQFF
.	TRBV5-6	.	CASSLKAVEYEQYF
TRBJ1-2	TRBV4-1	.	CASSPDRVNYGYTF
TRBJ2-5	TRBV9	.	CASSVRQQTQYF
TRBJ2-7	TRBV29-1	.	CSVVSGDRPYEQYF
TRBJ2-7	TRBV11-3	.	CASSLVLGTEQYF
TRBJ1-1	TRBV2	few	CASSLTLNTEAFF
TRBJ2-1	TRBV27	.	CASSLRTSGEQFF
TRBJ2-7	TRBV5-6	.	CASSLPGQNYEQYF
TRBJ1-4	TRBV28	.	CASSLWGTGINEKLFF
TRBJ2-7	TRBV7-7	.	CASSFDQGTEQYF
TRBJ2-2	TRBV11-2	.	CASSLASIGAGELFF
TRBJ1-1	TRBV7-3	.	CASSARSYTEAFF
TRBJ2-3	TRBV2	.	CASRRASGSTDTQYF
TRBJ2-4	TRBV7-8	few	CASSLDRLRTNIQYF
TRBJ2-3	TRBV10-2	.	CASSERRGADTQYF
TRBJ1-4	TRBV6-5	.	CASTQDHEKLFF
TRBJ1-2	TRBV9	.	CASSVVGNTNYGYTF
TRBJ2-7	TRBV5-4	once	CASSSATGGIEQYF
TRBJ1-1	TRBV9	.	CASNLGGPNTEAFF
TRBJ1-1	TRBV10-3	.	CAISESGGWGGRNTEAFF
TRBJ2-3	TRBV27	.	CASSWALTDTQYF